These 7 T cell receptor beta chains share one sample of origin, sequenced in a study of shared clonotypes between healthy human individuals. Naive CD8 cells comprised CD45RO-negative, CCR7-positively selected cells, excluding terminally differentiated effector memory CD45RA+ cells. Assay: immunoSEQ multiplex PCR; the TCRdb copy retains only in-frame clones and omits some. The data hold about 2.2 million clones, with under 95% observed a single time. Material: naive CD8+ T cells from PBMCs. Receptor source: a young man in good health. Some clones in this sample may be carry-over from other donors' samples.

The CDR3 loop reads CASRGLAIHNEQFF. In DNA, the CDR3 is TGTGCCAGCAGGGGACTAGCGATCCACAATGAGCAGTTCTTC. The chain recombines TRBV27 with TRBJ2-1; 10 bases are shared with TRBD2. The CDR3 length is 14 residues. Trimming took 6 bases from V and 5 from J; bases not matched to a gene: 4. CDR1 MNHEY and CDR2 SMNVEV come from the germline V gene (reference sequence).

V usage is TRBV11-2 and J usage is TRBJ1-5, with D possibly being TRBD1 (5 bases). The V end lost 5 bases, the J end lost 5 bases, and 13 bases lay between the germline ends. CDR3 length equals 14 residues. Germline V gene lookup returns CDR1 SGHAT and CDR2 FQNNGV. CDR3 sequence: CASSPGGGDQPQHF. The CDR3 DNA sequence: TGTGCCAGCAGCCCGGGTGGGGGGGATCAGCCCCAGCATTTT.

The chain is built from TRBV28 and TRBJ1-5; TRBD1 aligns across 7 bases. Trimming at V came to 4 bases and at J to 3 bases, leaving 12 bases not matched to a gene. The length of the CDR3 is 17 residues. Germline CDR1 MDHEN, CDR2 SYDVKM. CDR3 amino acids: CASSSYGEGAYNQPQHF. As DNA, the CDR3 is TGTGCCAGCAGTTCCTACGGGGAGGGGGCATACAATCAGCCCCAGCATTTT. Based on the CDR3 plus reference TRBV28 and TRBJ1-5, the full variable domain is DVKVTQSSRYLVKRTGEKVFLECVQDMDHENMFWYRQDPGLGLRLIYFSYDVKMKEKGDIPEGYSVSREKKERFSLILESASTNQTSMYLCASSSYGEGAYNQPQHFGDGTRLSIL.

This clone occurred once. The genes are TRBV7-5 and TRBJ2-5; the D call in the table, TRBD2, was not verified against the DNA. TRBV7-5 is a known pseudogene. This CDR3 is 19 amino acids long. CDR3 bases: TGTGTCAGAAGCCACCGCCCGGGACTAGCCTGGGATGGCGGGGAGACCCAGTACTTC. Protein product: CVRSHRPGLAWDGGETQYF.

Comment on this clone: In the same sample, other DNA sequences code for this CDR3. The V gene is TRBV10-3, the J gene TRBJ2-1; D remains unclear. Per the germline V gene, CDR1 is ENHRY and CDR2 is SYGVKD. The germline V and J ends were trimmed by 0 bases and 5 bases, with 2 bases remaining between them. CDR3 length: 12 amino acids. Here the CDR3 DNA reads TGTGCCATCAGTGAGTCGAACAATGAGCAGTTCTTC. It is translated as CAISESNNEQFF.

This sequence joins TRBV11-2 and TRBJ2-1; the D gene is possibly TRBD2 (7 bases). The CDR3 spans 13 residues. Germline values: CDR1 SGHAT, CDR2 FQNNGV. Trimming cost V 9 bases and J 8 bases, with 17 bases left between them. The CDR3 region has the DNA TGTGCCAGTCGGCCGGGGGGCTGGGATGAGCAGTTCTTC. Translation: CASRPGGWDEQFF.

DNA for the CDR3: TGTGCCAGCAGTCCGGTACCTTCCTACAATGAGCAGTTCTTC. Protein sequence: CASSPVPSYNEQFF. V is TRBV27 and J is TRBJ2-1; no definite D call. In germline, CDR1 is MNHEY, CDR2 SMNVEV (reference sequence). With 5 bases removed from V and 1 base from J, the gap between germline ends came to 9 bases. The CDR3 covers 14 residues.